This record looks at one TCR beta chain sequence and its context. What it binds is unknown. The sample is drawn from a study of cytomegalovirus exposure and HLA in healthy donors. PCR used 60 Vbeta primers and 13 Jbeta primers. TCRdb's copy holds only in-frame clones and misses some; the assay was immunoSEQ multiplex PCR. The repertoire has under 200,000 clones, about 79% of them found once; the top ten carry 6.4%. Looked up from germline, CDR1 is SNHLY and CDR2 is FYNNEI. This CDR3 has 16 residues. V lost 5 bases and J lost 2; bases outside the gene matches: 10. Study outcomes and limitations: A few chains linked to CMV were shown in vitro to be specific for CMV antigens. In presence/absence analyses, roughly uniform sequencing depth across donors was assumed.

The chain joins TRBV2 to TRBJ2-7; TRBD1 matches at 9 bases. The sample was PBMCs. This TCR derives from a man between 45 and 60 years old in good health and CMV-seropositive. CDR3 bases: TGTGCCAGCAGTACGACTGCCGGGACAGGGACCTACGAGCAGTACGTC. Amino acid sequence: CASSTTAGTGTYEQYV.